This T cell receptor beta chain was sequenced in a study of brain T cells in children with intractable seizures (dated by TCRdb to the early 2020s). As for the study more broadly: As a first screen for immune gene transcripts, resected brain tissue from about 58 pediatric epilepsy surgery cases was run on a NanoString immunology panel. About 70% of the 12 selected surgery cases also had pre-surgery blood sequenced, which left four cases with brain tissue only.

Concerning this clone itself: Its target antigen remains unknown. There are no base qualities to consult, and no much larger clone falls within one base.

The time point label, read with the paper, signifies: resected brain tissue, or blood drawn just prior to surgery. The surgery cases showing the highest brain T cell transcript signatures were chosen for TCR beta chain sequencing of brain tissue and, when available, of blood. Before surgery, patients had received at least one anti-epileptic drug. TCR-sequenced patients were children with drug-resistant epilepsy due to tuberous sclerosis complex, focal cortical dysplasia, Rasmussen encephalitis or hemimegalencephaly. Blood samples were drawn just before the epilepsy surgery. The Monarch genomic DNA purification kit was used to extract bulk genomic DNA from unsorted brain tissue and from whole blood. From the germline V gene (reference sequence), CDR1 is LNHNV and CDR2 is YYDKDF. The CDR3, cysteine through phenylalanine, is 13 amino acids long. The entry retains the CDR3 DNA only, 39 bases that are in frame from base 1. The V and J ends are trimmed by 5 bases and 6 bases, leaving 10 bases between them.

The research as a whole found: Because sequencing depth differed between pre- and post-surgery blood, the absence of clones from the pre-surgery sample may reflect undersampling. The patients' HCMV serostatus was not known, and viral specificity was inferred solely from CDR3 sequence similarity.

TCR beta chain sequences were generated from genomic DNA using the immunoSEQ assay. Per the authors' processing: CDR3 sequences not starting with the conserved framework cysteine at position 104 were manually removed. To get clonality, the normalized Shannon's Diversity Index was subtracted from one, giving values from 0 (maximal diversity) to 1 (oligoclonal). Differences in the frequency of the same CDR3 between samples, such as brain versus blood, were assessed with chi-squared comparison-of-proportions tests. Public clonotypes were found through immuneACCESS searches, while the VDJdb browser was used to judge similarity to known antiviral clonotypes. TCRdb stores this immuneACCESS table with in-frame sequences only. Part of the clones is absent; in the studies checked, under half of the shortfall reflects unresolved V genes, and no reason is known for the rest. V and J calls and clone size come straight from that table; D and trimming were deduced from the DNA. This sample comprises approximately 110,000 clones, 85% to 95% of them detected only once. 3.8% of the sample lies in the top ten.

The specimen comprised peripheral blood, sampled at surgery. This TCR came from a boy under two years old with hemimegalencephaly and intractable seizures. Rearrangement joined TRBV15 to TRBJ2-2; TRBD2 is possibly the D segment (5 matching bases). The bases read TGTGCCACCAGCCGGGGAGTTCCCGGGGAGCTGTTTTTT. Its product reads: CATSRGVPGELFF.